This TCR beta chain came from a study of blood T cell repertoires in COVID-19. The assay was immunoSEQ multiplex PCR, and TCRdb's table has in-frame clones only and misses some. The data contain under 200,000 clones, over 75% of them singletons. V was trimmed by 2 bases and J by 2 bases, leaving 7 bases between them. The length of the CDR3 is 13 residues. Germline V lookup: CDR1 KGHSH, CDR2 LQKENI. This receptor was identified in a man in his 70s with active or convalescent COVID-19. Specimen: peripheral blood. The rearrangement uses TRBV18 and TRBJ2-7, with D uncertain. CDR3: CASSPEQTYEQYF. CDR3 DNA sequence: TGTGCCAGCTCACCAGAACAGACCTACGAGCAGTACTTC.